The clone carrying this TCR beta chain showed up just once. As yet, its antigen is unknown. The record originates from a study of T cell responses to AZD1222 COVID-19 vaccine. The CDR3 runs to 15 residues. Germline V CDR1 and CDR2: SGHRS, YFSETQ. The ends lost 1 base at V and 4 bases at J; junction bases unmatched: 2. General study results and limits: Reportedly, nearly half the spike-specific TCRs target unmutated variant regions. Baseline serostatus was positive in only 5 to 7 AZD1222 recipients. The CD4 TCRs associated with vaccination extended across spike and predominated at 160-218 and 743-854.

Only in-frame clones appear in the TCRdb table, and some are missing; sequencing was by immunoSEQ multiplex PCR. The repertoire includes 140,000 to 150,000 clones, roughly 90% of them detected once, and about 3.5% sits in the top ten. The receptor comes from an adult in good health. This specimen consisted of peripheral blood, obtained on day 0 of AZD1222 vaccination. The rearrangement links TRBV5-1 to TRBJ2-1, with 10 positions matching TRBD1. Here the CDR3 DNA reads TGCGCCAGCAGCTTGAGGGACAGGGGATACAATGAGCAGTTCTTC. Encoded protein: CASSLRDRGYNEQFF.